Sequencing of this TCR beta chain was carried out in a study of vaccination effects on CD4 cells after COVID-19. Study background: Every participant took two doses of the BNT162b2 or mRNA-1273 vaccine.

Comments on this clone: The antigen is unknown.

Under the ViraFEST assay, PBMC were stimulated with viral peptide pools so that antigen-specific CD4+ T cells expanded. Sequencing was performed afterwards. Culturing for 10 days preceded CD4+ T cell isolation. Vaccine recipients had no previous SARS-CoV-2 infection; their nucleocapsid antibodies were negative. Wells each received two million PBMC, cultured with about 10 IU/ml IL-2 and 8.5 to 10 ug/ml peptides. On day 3 and again on day 7, half the medium was replaced with IL-2 medium. Assay: immunoSEQ multiplex PCR; the TCRdb copy retains only in-frame clones and omits some. The sample lists tens of thousands of clones; about four fifths were seen once. Germline V gene sequence: CDR1 SGDLS, CDR2 YYNGEE. The V end lost 2 bases, the J end lost 2 bases, and 11 bases lay between the germline ends. This CDR3 has 15 residues. General study points: Clones of infection and vaccine origin contracted markedly late after vaccination.

The sequence came from a human donor who received a COVID-19 vaccine. The sample was CD4+ T cells from PBMCs cultured with HCoV-NL63 spike peptides, taken before COVID-19 vaccination. The V call is TRBV9, the J call TRBJ2-1; D is unresolved. CDR3 sequence (DNA): TGTGCCAGCAGCGTTACCCAAAACCCCTACAATGAGCAGTTCTTC. Amino acid sequence: CASSVTQNPYNEQFF.